Here is one T cell receptor (beta chain) with its context. Its antigen is unidentified. These data originate in a study of shared clonotypes between healthy human individuals. Study background: Plates per donor: three CD4 naive, three CD4 memory, two CD8 naive, one CD8 memory.

Genomic DNA belonging to each subset was distributed in equal measure over several immunoSEQ plates. Data came from immunoSEQ multiplex PCR; TCRdb stores just in-frame clones and leaves some out. This sample carries approximately 1.9 million clones, just over 90% of them seen once, and the ten largest clones take roughly 1.7%. Study-wide findings and caveats: The study generally estimated greater richness for naive than memory subsets.

Germline CDR1 reads SQVTM; CDR2 reads ANQGSEA. V dropped 6 bases and J dropped 6; count of bases not matched to a gene: 21. The CDR3 has 17 residues. Terminally differentiated effector memory CD45RA+ cells were excluded by CCR7 positive selection of CD45RO-negative cells. Sequencing input: naive CD8+ T cells from PBMCs. The chain is built from TRBV29-1 and TRBJ2-3; 7 bases line up with TRBD2. The source is a man in his late teens or twenties in good health. Some clones in this sample may be carry-over from other donors' samples. CDR3 protein: CSVRGDDRELLPDTQYF. DNA of the CDR3: TGCAGCGTCCGGGGGGACGACCGGGAGCTTTTACCCGATACGCAGTATTTT.